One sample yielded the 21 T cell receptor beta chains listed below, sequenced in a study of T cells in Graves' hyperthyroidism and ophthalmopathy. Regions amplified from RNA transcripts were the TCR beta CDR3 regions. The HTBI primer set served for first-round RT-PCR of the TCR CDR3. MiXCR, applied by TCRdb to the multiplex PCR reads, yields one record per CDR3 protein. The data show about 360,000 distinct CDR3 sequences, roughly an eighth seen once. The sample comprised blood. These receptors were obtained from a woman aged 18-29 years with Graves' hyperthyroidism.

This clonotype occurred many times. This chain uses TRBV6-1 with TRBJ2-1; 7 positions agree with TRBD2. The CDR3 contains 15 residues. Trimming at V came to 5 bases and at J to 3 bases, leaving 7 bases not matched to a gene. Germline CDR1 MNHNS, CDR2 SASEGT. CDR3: CASSYGGGVYNEQFF. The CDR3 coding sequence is TGTGCCAGCAGTTACGGCGGGGGAGTCTACAATGAGCAGTTCTTC.

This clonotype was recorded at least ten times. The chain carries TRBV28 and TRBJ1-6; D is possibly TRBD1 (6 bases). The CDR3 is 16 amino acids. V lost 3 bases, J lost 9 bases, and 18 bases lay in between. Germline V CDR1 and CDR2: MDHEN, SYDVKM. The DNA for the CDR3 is TGTGCCAGCAGTTTCGGACTTACAGGGCTGCGTTCACCCCTCCACTTT. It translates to CASSFGLTGLRSPLHF.

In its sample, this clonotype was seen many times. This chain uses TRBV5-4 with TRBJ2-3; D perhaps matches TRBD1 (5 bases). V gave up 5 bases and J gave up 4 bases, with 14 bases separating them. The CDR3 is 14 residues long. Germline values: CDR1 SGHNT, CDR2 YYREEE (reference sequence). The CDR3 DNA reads TGTGCCAGCAGGCAGGGTTTCGAACCAGATACGCAGTATTTT. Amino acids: CASRQGFEPDTQYF.

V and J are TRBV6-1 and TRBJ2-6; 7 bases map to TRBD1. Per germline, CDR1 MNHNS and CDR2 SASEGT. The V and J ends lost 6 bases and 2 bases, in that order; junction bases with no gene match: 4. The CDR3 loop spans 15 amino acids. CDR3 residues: CASRGRGPGANVLTF. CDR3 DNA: TGTGCCAGCAGGGGAAGGGGGCCTGGGGCCAACGTCCTGACTTTC.

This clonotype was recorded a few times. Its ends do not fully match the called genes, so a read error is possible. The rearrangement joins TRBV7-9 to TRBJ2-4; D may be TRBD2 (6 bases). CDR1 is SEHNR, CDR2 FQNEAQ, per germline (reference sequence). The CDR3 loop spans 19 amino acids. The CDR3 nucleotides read TGTGCCAGCAGCTTAACATGGAGGGGAACCTCAATAGCCAAAGACATTCAGTACTTC. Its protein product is CASSLTWRGTSIAKDIQYF. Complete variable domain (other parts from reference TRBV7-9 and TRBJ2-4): DTGVSQNPRHKITKRGQNVTFRCDPISEHNRLYWYRQTLGQGPEFLTYFQNEAQLEKSRLLSDRFSAERPKGSFSTLEIQRTEQGDSAMYLCASSLTWRGTSIAKDIQYFGAGTRLSVL.

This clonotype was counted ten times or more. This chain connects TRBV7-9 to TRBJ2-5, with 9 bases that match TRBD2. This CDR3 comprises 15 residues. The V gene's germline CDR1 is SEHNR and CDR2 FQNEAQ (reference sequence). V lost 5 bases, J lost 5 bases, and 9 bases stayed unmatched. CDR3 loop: CASSPSGTSYETQYF. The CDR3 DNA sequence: TGTGCCAGCAGCCCTTCGGGGACTAGCTATGAGACCCAGTACTTC.

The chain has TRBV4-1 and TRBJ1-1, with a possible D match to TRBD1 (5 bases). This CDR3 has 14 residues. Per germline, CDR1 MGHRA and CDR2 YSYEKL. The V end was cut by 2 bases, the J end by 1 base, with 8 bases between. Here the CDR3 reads CASSQTTENTEAFF. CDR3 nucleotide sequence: TGCGCCAGCAGCCAAACGACAGAGAACACTGAAGCTTTCTTT.

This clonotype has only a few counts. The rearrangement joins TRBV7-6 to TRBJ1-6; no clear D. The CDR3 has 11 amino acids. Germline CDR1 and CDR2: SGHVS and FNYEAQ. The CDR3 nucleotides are TGTGCGAAACTGAGGAATTCACCCCTCCACTTT. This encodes CAKLRNSPLHF.

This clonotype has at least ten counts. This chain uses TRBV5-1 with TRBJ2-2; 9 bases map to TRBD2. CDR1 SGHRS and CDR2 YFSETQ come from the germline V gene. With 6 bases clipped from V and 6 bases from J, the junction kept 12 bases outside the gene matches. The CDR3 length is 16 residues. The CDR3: CASTQAVAGDSGELFF. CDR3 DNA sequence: TGCGCCAGCACCCAAGCAGTAGCGGGAGATTCCGGGGAGCTGTTTTTT. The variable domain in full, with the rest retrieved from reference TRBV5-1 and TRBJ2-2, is KAGVTQTPRYLIKTRGQQVTLSCSPISGHRSVSWYQQTPGQGLQFLFEYFSETQRNKGNFPGRFSGRQFSNSRSEMNVSTLELGDSALYLCASTQAVAGDSGELFFGEGSRLTVL.

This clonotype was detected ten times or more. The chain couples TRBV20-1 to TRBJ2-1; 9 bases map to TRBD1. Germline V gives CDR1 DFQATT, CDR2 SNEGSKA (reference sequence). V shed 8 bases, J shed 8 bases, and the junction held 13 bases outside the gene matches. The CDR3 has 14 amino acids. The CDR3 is CSFHIGTGIDEQFF. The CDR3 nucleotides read TGCAGTTTTCATATTGGGACAGGGATCGATGAGCAGTTCTTC.

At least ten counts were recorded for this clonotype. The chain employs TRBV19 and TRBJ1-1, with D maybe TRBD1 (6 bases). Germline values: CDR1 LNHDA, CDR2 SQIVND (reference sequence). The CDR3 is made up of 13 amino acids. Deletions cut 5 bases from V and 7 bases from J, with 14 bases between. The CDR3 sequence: CASSPRQEIEAFF. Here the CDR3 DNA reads TGTGCCAGTAGTCCCCGACAGGAAATTGAAGCTTTCTTT.

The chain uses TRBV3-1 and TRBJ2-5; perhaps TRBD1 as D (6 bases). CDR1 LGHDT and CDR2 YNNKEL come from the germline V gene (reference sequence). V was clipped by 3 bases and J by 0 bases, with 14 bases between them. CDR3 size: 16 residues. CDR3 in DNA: TGTGCCAGCAGCCACCGGGACACCCCGTACCAAGAGACCCAGTACTTC. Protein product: CASSHRDTPYQETQYF.

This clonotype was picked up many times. The CDR3: CSAKIHPNEQFF. DNA for the CDR3: TGCAGTGCTAAAATCCACCCGAATGAGCAGTTCTTC. The rearrangement uses TRBV20-1 and TRBJ2-1; D is unclear. V gave up 4 bases and J gave up 7 bases, with 11 bases separating them. The CDR3 sequence is 12 residues long. The germline V gene has CDR1 DFQATT and CDR2 SNEGSKA (reference sequence).

The CDR3 sequence is CSARRGRNTGELFF. CDR3 coding DNA: TGCAGTGCTAGGAGGGGACGGAACACCGGGGAGCTGTTTTTT. The chain links TRBV20-1 to TRBJ2-2, with D possibly being TRBD1 or TRBD2 (5 bases each). Trimming removed 3 bases from V and 1 base from J, with 9 bases in between. There are 14 residues in the CDR3. In germline, CDR1 is DFQATT, CDR2 SNEGSKA (reference sequence).

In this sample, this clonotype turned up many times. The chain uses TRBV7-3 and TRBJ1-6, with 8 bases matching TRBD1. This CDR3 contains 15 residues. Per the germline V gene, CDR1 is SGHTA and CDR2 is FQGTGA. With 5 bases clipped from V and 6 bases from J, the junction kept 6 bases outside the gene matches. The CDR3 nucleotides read TGTGCCAGCAGCGCGACAGGGGCCTCTAATTCACCCCTCCACTTT. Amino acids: CASSATGASNSPLHF.

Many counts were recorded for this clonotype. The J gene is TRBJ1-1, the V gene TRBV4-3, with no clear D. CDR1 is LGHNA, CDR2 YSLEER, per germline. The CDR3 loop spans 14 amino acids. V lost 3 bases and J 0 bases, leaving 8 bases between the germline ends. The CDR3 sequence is CASSQGIMNTEAFF. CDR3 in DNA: TGCGCCAGCAGCCAGGGGATAATGAACACTGAAGCTTTCTTT.

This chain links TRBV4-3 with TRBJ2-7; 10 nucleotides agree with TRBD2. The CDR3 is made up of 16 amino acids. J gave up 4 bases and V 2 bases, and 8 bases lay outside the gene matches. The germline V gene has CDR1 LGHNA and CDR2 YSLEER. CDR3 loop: CASSQSYSGRRYEQYF. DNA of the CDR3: TGCGCCAGCAGCCAATCCTATAGCGGGAGGAGGTACGAGCAGTACTTC.

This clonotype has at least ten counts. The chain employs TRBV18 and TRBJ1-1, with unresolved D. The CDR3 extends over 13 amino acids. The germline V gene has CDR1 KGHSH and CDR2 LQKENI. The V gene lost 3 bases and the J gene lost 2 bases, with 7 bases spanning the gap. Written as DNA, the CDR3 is TGTGCCAGCTCACCCACCCGTAACACTGAAGCTTTCTTT. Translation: CASSPTRNTEAFF.

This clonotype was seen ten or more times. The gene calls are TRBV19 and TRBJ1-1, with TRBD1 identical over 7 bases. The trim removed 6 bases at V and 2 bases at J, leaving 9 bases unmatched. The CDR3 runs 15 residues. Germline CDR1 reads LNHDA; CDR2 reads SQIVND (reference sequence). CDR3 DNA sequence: TGTGCCAGTAGAACTCCGGGACAGCCTAACACTGAAGCTTTCTTT. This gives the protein CASRTPGQPNTEAFF.

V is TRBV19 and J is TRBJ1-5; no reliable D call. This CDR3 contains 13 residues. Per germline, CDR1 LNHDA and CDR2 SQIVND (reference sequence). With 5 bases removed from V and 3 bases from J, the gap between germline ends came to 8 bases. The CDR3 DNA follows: TGTGCCAGTAGTTGGACTCTCAATCAGCCCCAGCATTTT. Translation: CASSWTLNQPQHF.

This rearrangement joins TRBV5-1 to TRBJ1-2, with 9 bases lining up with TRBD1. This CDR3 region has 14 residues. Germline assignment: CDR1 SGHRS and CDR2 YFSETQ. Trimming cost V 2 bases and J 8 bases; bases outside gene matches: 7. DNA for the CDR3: TGCGCCAGCAGCTTTACAGGGGGCGGCAGAGGCTACACCTTC. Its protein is CASSFTGGGRGYTF.